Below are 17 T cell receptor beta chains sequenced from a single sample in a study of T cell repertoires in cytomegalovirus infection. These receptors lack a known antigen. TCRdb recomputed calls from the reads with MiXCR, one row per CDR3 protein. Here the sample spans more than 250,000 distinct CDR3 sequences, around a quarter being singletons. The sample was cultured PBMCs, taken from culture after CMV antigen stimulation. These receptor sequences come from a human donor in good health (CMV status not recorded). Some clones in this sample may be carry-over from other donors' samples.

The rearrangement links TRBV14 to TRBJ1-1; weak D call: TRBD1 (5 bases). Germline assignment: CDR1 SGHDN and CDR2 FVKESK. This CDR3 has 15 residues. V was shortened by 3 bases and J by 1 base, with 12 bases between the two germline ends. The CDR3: CASSHPWTSNTEAFF. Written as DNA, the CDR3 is TGTGCCAGCAGCCACCCTTGGACATCGAACACTGAAGCTTTCTTT.

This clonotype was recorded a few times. The CDR3 sequence: CASSRDSPSPLHF. CDR3 DNA sequence: TGTGCCAGCAGTCGGGACAGTCCTTCACCCCTCCACTTT. V and J are TRBV12-3 or TRBV12-4 and TRBJ1-6, with TRBD1 identical over 7 bases. The CDR3 spans 13 residues. Losses at the gene ends were 5 bases for V and 9 bases for J; bases not matched to a gene: 4.

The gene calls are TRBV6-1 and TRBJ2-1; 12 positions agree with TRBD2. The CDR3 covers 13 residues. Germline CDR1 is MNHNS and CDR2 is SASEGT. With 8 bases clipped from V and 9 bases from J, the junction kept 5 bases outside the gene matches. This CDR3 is CASPLAGGGEQFF. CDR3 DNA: TGTGCCAGCCCTCTAGCGGGAGGGGGTGAGCAGTTCTTC.

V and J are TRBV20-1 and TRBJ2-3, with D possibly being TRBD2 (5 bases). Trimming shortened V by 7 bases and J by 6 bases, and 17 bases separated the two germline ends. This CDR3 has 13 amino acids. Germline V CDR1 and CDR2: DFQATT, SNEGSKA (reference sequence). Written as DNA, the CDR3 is TGCAGTGGAGTCGGGTCGCCGGGGGATACGCAGTATTTT. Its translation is CSGVGSPGDTQYF.

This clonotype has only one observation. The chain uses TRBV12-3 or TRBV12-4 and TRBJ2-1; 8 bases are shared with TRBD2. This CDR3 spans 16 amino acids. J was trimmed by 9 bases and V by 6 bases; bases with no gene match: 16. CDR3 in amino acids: CASRIAGTSSAGEQFF. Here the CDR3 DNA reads TGTGCCAGCAGGATAGCCGGGACTAGTTCTGCGGGTGAGCAGTTCTTC.

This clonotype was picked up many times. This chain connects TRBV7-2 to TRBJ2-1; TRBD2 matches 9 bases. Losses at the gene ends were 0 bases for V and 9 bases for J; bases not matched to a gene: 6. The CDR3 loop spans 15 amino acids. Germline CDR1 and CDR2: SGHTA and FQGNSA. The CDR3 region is CASSLASGSLGEQFF. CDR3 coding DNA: TGTGCCAGCAGCTTAGCTAGCGGGAGTCTGGGTGAGCAGTTCTTC.

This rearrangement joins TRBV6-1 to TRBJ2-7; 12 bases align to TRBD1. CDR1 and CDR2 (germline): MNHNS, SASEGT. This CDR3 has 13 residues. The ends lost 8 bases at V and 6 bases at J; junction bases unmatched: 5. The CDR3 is CASRGQGAREQYV. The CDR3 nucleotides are TGTGCCAGCCGGGGACAGGGGGCCCGCGAGCAGTACGTC.

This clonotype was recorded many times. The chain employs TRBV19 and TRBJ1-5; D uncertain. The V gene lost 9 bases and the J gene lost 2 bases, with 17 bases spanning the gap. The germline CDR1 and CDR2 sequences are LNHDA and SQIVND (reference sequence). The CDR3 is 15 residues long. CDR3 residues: CASSGGLIGNQPQHF. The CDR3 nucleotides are TGTGCCAGCAGTGGAGGGCTTATAGGCAATCAGCCCCAGCATTTT.

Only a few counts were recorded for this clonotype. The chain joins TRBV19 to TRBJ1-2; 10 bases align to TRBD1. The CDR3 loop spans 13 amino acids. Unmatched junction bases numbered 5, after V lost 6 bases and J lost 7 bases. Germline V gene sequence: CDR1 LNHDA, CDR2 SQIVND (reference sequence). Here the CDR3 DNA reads TGTGCCAGTAGCGGGACAGGGGAAGGTGGCTACACCTTC. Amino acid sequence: CASSGTGEGGYTF.

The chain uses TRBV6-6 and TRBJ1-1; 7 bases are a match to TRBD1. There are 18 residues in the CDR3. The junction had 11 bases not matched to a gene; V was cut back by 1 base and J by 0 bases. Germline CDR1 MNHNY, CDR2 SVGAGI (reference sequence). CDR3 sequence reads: CASSYLRQGRGLNTEAFF. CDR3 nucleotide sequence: TGTGCCAGCAGTTACTTAAGACAGGGAAGGGGGTTGAACACTGAAGCTTTCTTT.

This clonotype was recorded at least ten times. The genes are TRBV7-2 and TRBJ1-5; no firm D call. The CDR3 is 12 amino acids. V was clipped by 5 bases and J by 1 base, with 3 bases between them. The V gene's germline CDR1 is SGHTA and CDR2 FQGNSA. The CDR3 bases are TGTGCCAGCAGCATAAGCAATCAGCCCCAGCATTTT. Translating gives CASSISNQPQHF.

CDR3 amino acids: CASSSRGTNEQFF. The CDR3 nucleotides read TGTGCCAGCAGCAGCCGGGGGACCAATGAGCAGTTCTTC. The V gene is TRBV7-2, the J gene TRBJ2-1; the D gene is possibly TRBD2 (6 bases). CDR3 length: 13 amino acids. V was shortened by 5 bases and J by 6 bases, with 11 bases between the two germline ends. Germline V gives CDR1 SGHTA, CDR2 FQGNSA.

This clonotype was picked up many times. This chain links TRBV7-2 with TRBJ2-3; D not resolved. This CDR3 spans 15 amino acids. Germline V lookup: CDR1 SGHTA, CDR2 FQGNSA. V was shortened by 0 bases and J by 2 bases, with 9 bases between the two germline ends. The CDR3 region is CASSLAGRYTDTQYF. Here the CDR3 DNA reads TGTGCCAGCAGCTTAGCAGGGCGTTACACAGATACGCAGTATTTT.

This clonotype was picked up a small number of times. The CDR3 region has the DNA TGCAGTGCTAGAGATGTGACTAGCGGGAGGACAGATACGCAGTATTTT. This codes for CSARDVTSGRTDTQYF. V usage is TRBV20-1 and J usage is TRBJ2-3; TRBD2 matches at 13 bases. Germline V gene data show CDR1 as DFQATT and CDR2 as SNEGSKA (reference sequence). Germline trimming cut 0 bases from V and 3 bases from J; bases unmatched to any gene: 3. The length of the CDR3 is 16 residues.

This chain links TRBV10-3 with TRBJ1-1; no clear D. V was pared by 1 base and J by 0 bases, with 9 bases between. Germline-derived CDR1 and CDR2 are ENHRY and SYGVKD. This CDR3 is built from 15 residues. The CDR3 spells CAISELGGLNTEAFF. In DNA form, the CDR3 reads TGTGCCATCAGTGAGTTAGGAGGGCTGAACACTGAAGCTTTCTTT.

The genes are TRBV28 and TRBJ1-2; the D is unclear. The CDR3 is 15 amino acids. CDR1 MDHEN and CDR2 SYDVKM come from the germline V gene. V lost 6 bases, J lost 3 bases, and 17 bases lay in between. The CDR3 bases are TGTGCCAGCAGGGGAACTCAACACCGTTACTATGGCTACACCTTC. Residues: CASRGTQHRYYGYTF.

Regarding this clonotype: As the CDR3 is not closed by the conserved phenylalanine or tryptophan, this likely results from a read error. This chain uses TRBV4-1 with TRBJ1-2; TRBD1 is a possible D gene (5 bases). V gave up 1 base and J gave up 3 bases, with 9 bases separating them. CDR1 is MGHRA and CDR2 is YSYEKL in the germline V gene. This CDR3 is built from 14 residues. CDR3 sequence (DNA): TGCGCCAGCAGCCAAGGGGGGGGTTACTATGGCTACACCCTC. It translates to CASSQGGGYYGYTL.